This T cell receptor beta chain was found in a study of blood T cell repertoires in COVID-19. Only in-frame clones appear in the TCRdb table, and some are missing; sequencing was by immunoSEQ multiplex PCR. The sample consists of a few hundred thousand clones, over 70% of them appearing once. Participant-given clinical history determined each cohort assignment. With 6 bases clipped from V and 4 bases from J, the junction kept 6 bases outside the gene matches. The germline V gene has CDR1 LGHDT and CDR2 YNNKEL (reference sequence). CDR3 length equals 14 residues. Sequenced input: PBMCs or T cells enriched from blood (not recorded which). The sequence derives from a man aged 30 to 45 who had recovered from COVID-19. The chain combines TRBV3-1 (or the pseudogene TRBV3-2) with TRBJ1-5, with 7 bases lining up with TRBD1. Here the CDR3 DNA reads TGTGCCAGCAGTCGGACAGGACTTAATCAGCCCCAGCATTTT. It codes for CASSRTGLNQPQHF.